One sample yielded the 6 T cell receptor beta chains listed below, sequenced in a study of regulatory T cells in long-lasting Graves disease. Stated time point: newly diagnosed GD, antithyroid drugs for less than 3 months. RNA isolated from PBMCs was used to make the TCR library. Arm-PCR with iRepertoire HTBI primers amplified the CDR3 regions for these TCR beta libraries. TCRdb processed the multiplex PCR reads anew with MiXCR; each CDR3 protein has one entry. The top ten hold 12% of the sample, which has approximately 470,000 distinct CDR3 sequences, about a sixth seen once. This same sample was also part of a study on T cells in Graves' hyperthyroidism and ophthalmopathy.

This sample comprised peripheral blood mononuclear cells (PBMCs), obtained at new diagnosis, from a patient treated with antithyroid drugs. The receptors here all came from a man aged 35 to 55 with Graves disease.

The table lists this clonotype with a few counts. CDR3 loop: CASSLWTDFTGELFF. Written as DNA, the CDR3 is TGTGCCAGTAGCCTCTGGACAGACTTCACCGGGGAGCTGTTTTTT. The chain couples TRBV19 to TRBJ2-2, with a tentative D call TRBD1 (6 bases). Trimming stripped 6 bases from V and 4 bases from J, with 15 bases between. The CDR3 length is 15 residues. CDR1 LNHDA and CDR2 SQIVND come from the germline V gene (reference sequence). Looking up the rest from reference TRBV19 and TRBJ2-2 gives the full variable domain: DGGITQSPKYLFRKEGQNVTLSCEQNLNHDAMYWYRQDPGQGLRLIYYSQIVNDFQKGDIAEGYSVSREKKESFPLTVTSAQKNPTAFYLCASSLWTDFTGELFFGEGSRLTVL.

In its sample, this clonotype was seen many times. V is TRBV12-3 or TRBV12-4 and J is TRBJ1-1; D unresolved. The CDR3 totals 13 residues. Trimming removed 7 bases from V and 0 bases from J, with 9 bases in between. The CDR3 sequence: CASTGILNTEAFF. Written as DNA, the CDR3 is TGTGCCAGCACCGGAATACTGAACACTGAAGCTTTCTTT.

The table lists this clonotype with many counts. The chain couples TRBV28 to TRBJ2-1; D might be TRBD1 or TRBD2, each matching 7 bases. Trimming shortened V by 5 bases and J by 10 bases, and 27 bases separated the two germline ends. This CDR3 has 17 amino acids. Germline-derived CDR1 and CDR2 are MDHEN and SYDVKM. CDR3 protein: CASSTLRGRLADREQFF. The CDR3 DNA reads as TGTGCCAGCAGTACTCTCAGGGGGAGGCTAGCGGATAGGGAGCAGTTCTTC.

Comment on this clonotype: A read error may be the cause here, since a much bigger clone is one base away. The CDR3 does not close with the conserved phenylalanine or tryptophan, likely indicating a read error. The chain has TRBV12-3 or TRBV12-4 and TRBJ2-3; tentative D call: TRBD1 (6 bases). V lost 3 bases and J 2 bases, leaving 18 bases between the germline ends. The CDR3 runs to 17 residues. The CDR3 protein is CASSLGRGTIYTDTQYL. The CDR3 DNA reads TGTGCCAGCAGTTTGGGCAGGGGTACCATATACACAGATACGCAGTATCTT.

Many counts were recorded for this clonotype. This sequence joins TRBV7-8 and TRBJ2-1; D unresolved. This CDR3 has 17 residues. Germline V gene data show CDR1 as SGHVS and CDR2 as FQNEAQ. V shed 5 bases and J shed 0 bases, with 17 bases lying between them. The CDR3 is CASSLSTAGSSYNEQFF. In DNA, the CDR3 is TGTGCCAGCAGCCTGAGCACGGCCGGCAGCTCCTACAATGAGCAGTTCTTC.

V gene TRBV12-3 or TRBV12-4 combines with J gene TRBJ2-1; tentative D call: TRBD1 (5 bases). Trimming cost V 4 bases and J 1 base, with 8 bases left between them. The length of the CDR3 is 14 residues. The DNA for the CDR3 is TGTGCCAGCAGTTCCGGACATTCCTACAATGAGCAGTTCTTC. This translates into CASSSGHSYNEQFF.